This T cell receptor (beta chain) is from a study of regulatory dendritic cells for organ transplantation. General observations from the study: The most alloreactive TCR clonotypes were found in resting memory CD8+ cells. Memory CD8+ T cells were the most oligoclonal; naive cells were highly diverse. Regulatory dendritic cells appeared to expand memory CD8+ clones less than mature ones.

Repertoires were generated with immunoSEQ multiplex PCR, while TCRdb's copy carries only in-frame clones and drops some. The repertoire includes about 29,000 clones, 75% to 80% of them detected once, and approximately 2.2% sits in the top ten. A word on this clone: Antigen specificity is unknown.

The CDR3 sequence is 15 residues long. Germline V gene lookup returns CDR1 SGDLS and CDR2 YYNGEE. V shed 0 bases and J shed 0 bases, with 9 bases lying between them. The sequence derives from a human donor in good health. This chain connects TRBV9 to TRBJ2-5; D is unresolved. The source material was memory CD4+ T cells from blood. The subset is: CD45RO+ memory T cells. This chain's CDR3 is CASSVATSYQETQYF. For the CDR3, the DNA is TGTGCCAGCAGCGTAGCTACGAGCTACCAAGAGACCCAGTACTTC. The whole variable domain, filled in from reference TRBV9 and TRBJ2-5, reads DSGVTQTPKHLITATGQRVTLRCSPRSGDLSVYWYQQSLDQGLQFLIQYYNGEERAKGNILERFSAQQFPDLHSELNLSSLELGDSALYFCASSVATSYQETQYFGPGTRLLVL.